The next 27 T cell receptor beta chains were all read from a single sample in a study of T cell repertoires in cytomegalovirus infection. TCRdb called the reads again in MiXCR, with one record for every CDR3 protein. The sample comprises roughly 760,000 distinct CDR3 sequences, 35% to 45% of which are singletons, and more than 2.5% rests with the top ten. What was sequenced was PBMCs. These receptors came from a human donor in good health (CMV status not recorded). Some clones in this sample may be carry-over from other donors' samples.

In the case of this clonotype: As the CDR3 is not closed by the conserved phenylalanine or tryptophan, this likely results from a read error. The DNA is left out, because the CDR3 cannot be placed on it with certainty; the CDR3 is given as TCRdb lists it. The chain joins TRBV7-4 to TRBJ2-1; the table's D call TRBD2 went unverified against the DNA. In germline, CDR1 is SGHVT, CDR2 SQSDAQ. The CDR3 region is 16 residues in length, termini included. CDR3: CASSPPGGGSYNEQLL.

The CDR3 bases are TGCGCCAGCAGAACAGGGAAAAGAAGTGGCTACACCTTC. This sequence encodes CASRTGKRSGYTF. The chain is built from TRBV4-1 and TRBJ1-2, with D possibly matching TRBD1 (6 bases). The germline gives CDR1 MGHRA, CDR2 YSYEKL. CDR3 length: 13 amino acids. V shed 6 bases and J shed 7 bases, with 15 bases lying between them.

This clonotype was detected a few times. The rearrangement joins TRBV28 to TRBJ1-2; tentatively, D is TRBD1 (5 bases). Germline assignment: CDR1 MDHEN and CDR2 SYDVKM. V dropped 10 bases and J dropped 8 bases, with 32 bases sitting between them. CDR3 length: 17 amino acids. In nucleotides, the CDR3 is TGTGCCACCAAGACATCAGGGCGCATTACTCAGGTCTCAGGCTACACCTTC. It encodes CATKTSGRITQVSGYTF.

The chain links TRBV28 to TRBJ2-7, with a tentative D call TRBD2 (6 bases). The germline V and J ends were trimmed by 6 bases and 13 bases, with 16 bases remaining between them. This CDR3 contains 11 residues. The germline V gene encodes CDR1 MDHEN and CDR2 SYDVKM. The CDR3 here is CASSRRESDYF. CDR3 DNA sequence: TGTGCCAGCAGCCGGAGGGAATCTGATTACTTC.

This chain uses TRBV20-1 with TRBJ2-5; the match to TRBD1 covers 9 bases. Germline V gene sequence: CDR1 DFQATT, CDR2 SNEGSKA (reference sequence). This CDR3 spans 16 amino acids. Trimming at V came to 2 bases and at J to 2 bases, leaving 9 bases not matched to a gene. The CDR3 reads CSARKAPGQGQETQYF. CDR3 in DNA: TGCAGTGCTAGAAAGGCCCCGGGACAGGGTCAAGAGACCCAGTACTTC.

This clonotype came up many times. V usage is TRBV7-8 and J usage is TRBJ2-1; D is unclear. CDR1 SGHVS and CDR2 FQNEAQ come from the germline V gene. Deletions cut 1 base from V and 9 bases from J, with 10 bases between. The CDR3 extends over 13 amino acids. Written as DNA, the CDR3 is TGTGCCAGCAGCTTAGACAGAGCGACTGAGCAGTTCTTC. Encoded protein: CASSLDRATEQFF.

This clonotype has ten or more counts. J is TRBJ2-7 and V is TRBV4-2; TRBD1 agrees at 9 bases. V lost 2 bases to trimming and J lost 0 bases; unmatched junction nucleotides: 8. CDR3 size: 17 residues. CDR1 is LGHNA, CDR2 YNFKEQ, per germline. The DNA of the CDR3 is TGTGCCAGCAGCCAACACACCGGACAGGGGACCTCCTACGAGCAGTACTTC. Translated: CASSQHTGQGTSYEQYF.

This clonotype was observed a few times. The chain links TRBV12-3 or TRBV12-4 to TRBJ2-4; either TRBD1 or TRBD2 may fit D (7 bases each). V was cut by 2 bases and J by 1 base, with 21 bases left in between. The CDR3 extends over 19 amino acids. This CDR3 reads CASSLRTGSGGIAKNIQYF. As DNA, the CDR3 is TGTGCCAGCAGTTTAAGGACAGGTTCGGGGGGAATCGCCAAAAACATTCAGTACTTC.

The rearrangement uses TRBV28 and TRBJ1-4, with D hard to call. This CDR3 contains 15 residues. The V gene's germline CDR1 is MDHEN and CDR2 SYDVKM. V lost 2 bases and J 0 bases, leaving 7 bases between the germline ends. The chain's CDR3 is CASSLRQTTNEKLFF. For the CDR3, the DNA is TGTGCCAGCAGTTTACGGCAGACAACTAATGAAAAACTGTTTTTT.

This clonotype turned up a few times. The chain links TRBV5-5 to TRBJ1-2, with D possibly being TRBD1 (5 bases). The germline V gene encodes CDR1 SGHKS and CDR2 YYEKEE (reference sequence). This CDR3 region has 15 residues. V lost 0 bases and J 4 bases, leaving 13 bases between the germline ends. The CDR3 DNA follows: TGTGCCAGCAGCTTGGACGGGGGAGAGGGCTATGGCTACACCTTC. Translated, it gives CASSLDGGEGYGYTF.

This clonotype was counted only a few times. The chain has TRBV20-1 and TRBJ2-2; TRBD1 or TRBD2 may be the D gene (5 bases each). From germline, CDR1 is DFQATT and CDR2 SNEGSKA (reference sequence). The CDR3 is 20 residues long. V gave up 1 base and J gave up 0 bases, with 24 bases separating them. This chain's CDR3 is CSARAARGPTLFANTGELFF. For the CDR3, the DNA is TGCAGTGCTAGAGCTGCCCGGGGACCTACTTTGTTCGCGAACACCGGGGAGCTGTTTTTT.

The gene calls are TRBV6-2 or TRBV6-3 and TRBJ2-7; the D gene could be TRBD1 or TRBD2 (5 bases each). V dropped 5 bases and J dropped 2 bases, with 13 bases sitting between them. CDR1 MNHEY and CDR2 SVGEGT come from the germline V gene. CDR3 size: 14 residues. The CDR3 loop is CASSRGTETYEQYF. Here the CDR3 DNA reads TGTGCCAGCAGTCGAGGGACCGAGACCTACGAGCAGTACTTC.

This chain joins TRBV20-1 and TRBJ1-2; D might be TRBD1 (5 bases). Germline CDR1 is DFQATT and CDR2 is SNEGSKA (reference sequence). The CDR3 loop spans 17 amino acids. Trimming shortened V by 5 bases and J by 4 bases, and 26 bases separated the two germline ends. The chain's CDR3 is CSASLRGRGTGSYGYTF. DNA of the CDR3: TGCAGTGCTTCGTTGCGGGGGAGGGGCACGGGAAGCTATGGCTACACCTTC.

V gene TRBV6-1 combines with J gene TRBJ2-7; D possibly uses TRBD1 or TRBD2 (5 bases each). Trimming stripped 7 bases from V and 3 bases from J, with 16 bases between. The CDR3 consists of 14 residues. CDR1 and CDR2 (germline): MNHNS, SASEGT. CDR3 sequence reads: CASNEGSGGYEQYF. In nucleotides, the CDR3 is TGTGCCAGCAATGAGGGGTCTGGAGGCTACGAGCAGTACTTC.

J is TRBJ1-1 and V is TRBV18; D not resolved. The CDR3 runs to 16 residues. V was clipped by 0 bases and J by 0 bases, with 11 bases between them. The germline V gene encodes CDR1 KGHSH and CDR2 LQKENI. The DNA for the CDR3 is TGTGCCAGCTCACCACCCGGGCTTAAAGTGAACACTGAAGCTTTCTTT. It is translated as CASSPPGLKVNTEAFF.

This clonotype was seen only a few times. The J gene is TRBJ1-1, the V gene TRBV6-1; 12 bases map to TRBD1. The germline V gene has CDR1 MNHNS and CDR2 SASEGT. The CDR3 has 16 residues. V was pared by 4 bases and J by 5 bases, with 8 bases of the junction left unmatched. CDR3 DNA: TGTGCCAGCAGTGGAGGGACAGGGGGCAAATATACTGAAGCTTTCTTT. It encodes CASSGGTGGKYTEAFF.

In regard to this clonotype: At one of its ends the junction is not consistent with the germline gene, which may arise from a read error. The chain joins TRBV23-1 to TRBJ2-2; tentative D call: TRBD2 (5 bases). Being an ORF, TRBV23-1 has a function that is uncertain. CDR3 length: 16 amino acids. CDR3 DNA sequence: TGCGCCAGCAATCAAGAGCGGACTGACATTGCCGGGGAGCTGTTTTTT. It encodes CASNQERTDIAGELFF.

At least ten counts were recorded for this clonotype. The gene calls are TRBV6-5 and TRBJ2-5; D not resolved. The CDR3 loop spans 13 amino acids. The V gene lost 0 bases and the J gene lost 4 bases, with 6 bases spanning the gap. Germline CDR1 is MNHEY and CDR2 is SVGAGI. This CDR3 is CASSYSLGETQYF. Here the CDR3 DNA reads TGTGCCAGCAGTTACTCTCTGGGAGAGACCCAGTACTTC.

With regard to this clonotype: This sequence may be a read error, since a much larger clone differs from it by one base. The V and J genes are TRBV7-6 and TRBJ1-6; D is uncertain. Germline assignment: CDR1 SGHVS and CDR2 FNYEAQ. The CDR3 spans 15 residues. CDR3: CASSLDGVGNSHLHF. CDR3 in DNA: TGTGCCAGCAGCTTAGATGGGGTGGGTAATTCACACCTCCACTTT.

This clonotype was counted a single time. The chain is built from TRBV28 and TRBJ1-3; D gene uncertain. Germline CDR1 is MDHEN and CDR2 is SYDVKM. The CDR3 sequence is 14 residues long. The ends were cut back, 3 bases at V and 4 bases at J, with 10 bases in the middle. The CDR3 coding sequence is TGTGCCAGCAGTTTTGTGGGTCCCGGAAACACCATATATTTT. Translated: CASSFVGPGNTIYF.

V is TRBV20-1 and J is TRBJ1-1; 12 bases are a match to TRBD1. CDR1 is DFQATT and CDR2 is SNEGSKA in the germline V gene (reference sequence). CDR3 size: 14 residues. J gave up 3 bases and V 3 bases, and 2 bases lay outside the gene matches. Here the CDR3 DNA reads TGCAGTGCTAGGGGACAGGGGGCTTACACTGAAGCTTTCTTT. Translating it yields CSARGQGAYTEAFF.

A few counts support this clonotype. The gene calls are TRBV7-2 and TRBJ1-1; TRBD1 matches 8 bases. CDR3 length: 15 amino acids. Germline-derived CDR1 and CDR2 are SGHTA and FQGNSA. J was trimmed by 2 bases and V by 4 bases; bases with no gene match: 6. CDR3 DNA sequence: TGTGCCAGCAGCTCAACAGGGGGGGTAAACACTGAAGCTTTCTTT. Protein sequence: CASSSTGGVNTEAFF.

The V call is TRBV6-6, the J call TRBJ2-3; D is ambiguous. The ends were cut back, 6 bases at V and 8 bases at J, with 15 bases in the middle. The CDR3 contains 13 residues. CDR1 and CDR2 from the germline V gene are MNHNY and SVGAGI (reference sequence). CDR3 DNA sequence: TGTGCCAGCAGGCAAACCGAAAGTACTACGCAGTATTTT. Protein sequence: CASRQTESTTQYF.

The J gene is TRBJ2-1, the V gene TRBV28; the match to TRBD1 covers 7 bases. The J segment lost 9 bases and the V segment lost 4 bases, leaving 9 bases of the junction unmatched. Per germline, CDR1 MDHEN and CDR2 SYDVKM. CDR3 size: 14 residues. Here the CDR3 DNA reads TGTGCCAGCAGTTCCAGGGACAGCCTCCGTGAGCAGTTCTTC. Amino acid sequence: CASSSRDSLREQFF.

This clonotype was observed many times. V gene TRBV7-2 combines with J gene TRBJ2-3; the D is unclear. The CDR3 totals 12 residues. Germline CDR1 reads SGHTA; CDR2 reads FQGNSA. The V gene lost 5 bases and the J gene lost 6 bases, with 9 bases spanning the gap. The DNA of the CDR3 is TGTGCCAGCAGCCCCTATGAGGATACGCAGTATTTT. Its translation: CASSPYEDTQYF.

This clonotype was seen many times. The chain joins TRBV7-2 to TRBJ2-1; no definite D call. There are 11 residues in the CDR3. Trimming pared 3 bases from V and 8 bases from J, leaving 5 bases between. The germline CDR1 and CDR2 sequences are SGHTA and FQGNSA. CDR3 nucleotide sequence: TGTGCCAGCAGCTTTGGGTATGAGCAGTTCTTC. Protein product: CASSFGYEQFF.

This clonotype has a single count. V usage is TRBV10-3 and J usage is TRBJ2-3, with 8 bases aligning to TRBD2. Per germline, CDR1 ENHRY and CDR2 SYGVKD. Losses at the gene ends were 10 bases for V and 5 bases for J; bases not matched to a gene: 17. The CDR3 contains 16 residues. CDR3: CATLSPGLARVDTQYF. CDR3 DNA: TGTGCCACCCTCTCTCCCGGACTAGCAAGAGTAGATACGCAGTATTTT.